The 24 T cell receptor beta chains presented below share a single source sample, sequenced in a study of OX40 agonist ivuxolimab in advanced cancers. Assay: immunoSEQ multiplex PCR; the TCRdb copy retains only in-frame clones and omits some. The sample consists of under 20,000 clones, over 75% of them appearing once. Sequenced here: CD4+ or CD8+ T cells sorted from blood, sampled in a trial of the OX40 agonist ivuxolimab. The receptors were gathered from an adult with an advanced solid tumor such as melanoma, head and neck, liver or kidney cancer.

The V gene is TRBV7-9, the J gene TRBJ2-2; a possible D gene is TRBD1 (6 bases). Trimming took 1 base from V and 6 from J, leaving 6 bases between them. Germline CDR1 is SEHNR and CDR2 is FQNEAQ (reference sequence). The CDR3 consists of 13 residues. This CDR3 reads CASSLDRAGELFF. The CDR3 bases are TGTGCCAGCAGCTTAGACAGGGCCGGGGAGCTGTTTTTT.

A few counts support this clone. The rearrangement uses TRBV5-6 and TRBJ2-7; D is undetermined. V lost 0 bases to trimming and J lost 5 bases, with 9 bases between them. The CDR3 is made up of 13 amino acids. Germline CDR1 and CDR2: SGHDT and YYEEEE. This chain's CDR3 is CASSLEAYNEQYF. Here the CDR3 DNA reads TGTGCCAGCAGCTTGGAGGCCTATAACGAGCAGTACTTC.

The chain has TRBV28 and TRBJ1-1, with a possible D match to TRBD1 (6 bases). This CDR3 comprises 17 residues. The V and J ends lost 5 bases and 1 base respectively, with 20 bases between them. Germline CDR1 reads MDHEN; CDR2 reads SYDVKM. CDR3: CASSPSNRGARNTEAFF. The DNA for the CDR3 is TGTGCCAGCAGTCCATCGAACCGGGGGGCGAGGAACACTGAAGCTTTCTTT.

This rearrangement joins TRBV5-6 to TRBJ2-1, with D possibly matching TRBD2 (5 bases). This CDR3 is 15 amino acids long. Trimming removed 4 bases from V and 3 bases from J, with 14 bases in between. Germline-derived CDR1 and CDR2 are SGHDT and YYEEEE. CDR3 region: CASSTFGKIYNEQFF. The CDR3, as DNA: TGTGCCAGCAGCACCTTCGGGAAGATCTACAATGAGCAGTTCTTC.

Note on this clone: One junction end does not reproduce the germline sequence, and a read error may be involved. The V and J genes are TRBV6-4 and TRBJ1-1; D unclear. Per the germline V gene, CDR1 is MRHNA and CDR2 is SNTAGT. The CDR3 spans 12 residues. CDR3 sequence (DNA): TGTGCCAGCAGCTACTATAACACTGAAGCTTTCTTC. Amino acid sequence: CASSYYNTEAFF.

The CDR3 coding sequence is TGTGCCAGCAGCTTAATGTTAAGCGCGGCGGGGGTCCGGGACGAGCAGTACTTC. Its protein is CASSLMLSAAGVRDEQYF. This chain connects TRBV7-2 to TRBJ2-7; TRBD2 matches at 7 bases. Germline V gene sequence: CDR1 SGHTA, CDR2 FQGNSA. J lost 5 bases, V lost 2 bases, and 18 bases had no gene match. The CDR3 consists of 18 residues.

This clone appeared a single time. Different DNA sequences within this sample yield the same CDR3. The chain employs TRBV5-4 and TRBJ2-7; 11 nucleotides match TRBD1. The CDR3 is 14 amino acids. CDR1 is SGHNT, CDR2 YYREEE, per germline (reference sequence). With V trimmed by 4 bases and J by 4 bases, 4 bases remained unmatched. This CDR3 is CASSPGTGGYEQYF. CDR3 bases: TGTGCCAGCAGCCCTGGGACAGGGGGGTACGAGCAGTACTTC.

This clone was picked up a small number of times. The V gene is TRBV6-1, the J gene TRBJ2-3, with TRBD1 matching 7 bases. Trimming at V came to 1 base and at J to 0 bases, leaving 1 base not matched to a gene. The V gene's germline CDR1 is MNHNS and CDR2 SASEGT. The CDR3 runs 15 residues. The chain's CDR3 is CASSEDRGSTDTQYF. As DNA, the CDR3 is TGTGCCAGCAGTGAAGACAGGGGCAGCACAGATACGCAGTATTTT.

This clone counts as medium-sized. The gene calls are TRBV4-3 and TRBJ1-5; D may be TRBD1 (5 bases). This CDR3 has 15 amino acids. Trimming removed 2 bases at V and 0 bases at J, with 8 bases between. The germline CDR1 and CDR2 sequences are LGHNA and YSLEER. Here the CDR3 DNA reads TGCGCCAGCAGCCAAACCCAGGGTAGCAATCAGCCCCAGCATTTT. Protein: CASSQTQGSNQPQHF.

This sequence joins TRBV4-1 and TRBJ2-7; 10 bases map to TRBD2. Per germline, CDR1 MGHRA and CDR2 YSYEKL. The CDR3 consists of 15 residues. The trim removed 1 base at V and 7 bases at J, leaving 7 bases unmatched. The CDR3 DNA reads as TGCGCCAGCAGCCAAGGACGGGCTAGCGGGAGTGAGCAGTACTTC. Its protein is CASSQGRASGSEQYF.

The V call is TRBV7-9, the J call TRBJ2-2; the D call may be TRBD1 or TRBD2 (6 bases each). The V gene's germline CDR1 is SEHNR and CDR2 FQNEAQ (reference sequence). This CDR3 spans 13 amino acids. The germline V and J ends were trimmed by 8 bases and 6 bases, with 13 bases remaining between them. CDR3 sequence: CASRGRSSGELFF. CDR3 bases: TGTGCCAGCCGGGGGCGATCGTCCGGGGAGCTGTTTTTT.

The chain couples TRBV28 to TRBJ2-3; 8 bases are shared with TRBD2. The CDR3 runs 14 residues. In germline, CDR1 is MDHEN, CDR2 SYDVKM. V lost 5 bases, J lost 4 bases, and 5 bases stayed unmatched. The CDR3 loop reads CASSRVGGADTQYF. The CDR3 nucleotides are TGTGCCAGCAGTCGGGTCGGGGGGGCAGATACGCAGTATTTT.

This sequence joins TRBV4-3 and TRBJ2-2, with D unresolved. Germline V gives CDR1 LGHNA, CDR2 YSLEER. The length of the CDR3 is 15 residues. The V end lost 4 bases, the J end lost 3 bases, and 12 bases lay between the germline ends. Here the CDR3 DNA reads TGCGCCAGCAGCCCCAATCTGGTAGACACCGGGGAGCTGTTTTTT. It encodes CASSPNLVDTGELFF.

Written as DNA, the CDR3 is TGTGCCAGCAGCCAAGTAGGGGGGAACACTGAAGCTTTCTTT. It yields the protein CASSQVGGNTEAFF. The chain uses TRBV4-2 and TRBJ1-1; D possibly corresponds to TRBD1 (6 bases). V was trimmed by 1 base and J by 1 base, leaving 7 bases between them. The length of the CDR3 is 14 residues. Per germline, CDR1 LGHNA and CDR2 YNFKEQ.

The genes are TRBV29-1 and TRBJ2-1, with a tentative D call TRBD2 (6 bases). Per the germline V gene, CDR1 is SQVTM and CDR2 is ANQGSEA. The CDR3 has 16 residues. V was clipped by 7 bases and J by 2 bases, with 21 bases between them. In DNA, the CDR3 is TGCAGCGGGATGGGGGGTATGGGGAGAACCTACAATGAGCAGTTCTTC. It codes for CSGMGGMGRTYNEQFF.

V gene TRBV27 combines with J gene TRBJ1-6; D remains ambiguous. Trimming took 6 bases from V and 10 from J, leaving 16 bases between them. The CDR3 is 14 residues long. From germline, CDR1 is MNHEY and CDR2 SMNVEV (reference sequence). CDR3 residues: CASRRTEVGSPLHF. The DNA for the CDR3 is TGTGCCAGCAGGAGGACCGAGGTGGGGTCACCCCTCCACTTT.

This clone came up a few times. This chain uses TRBV6-6 with TRBJ2-1, with D possibly matching TRBD1 (5 bases). Germline V gene sequence: CDR1 MNHNY, CDR2 SVGAGI (reference sequence). V was clipped by 3 bases and J by 0 bases, with 6 bases between them. The CDR3 loop spans 14 amino acids. The CDR3 DNA reads as TGTGCCAGCAGTTATGACAGCTCCTACAATGAGCAGTTCTTC. It is translated as CASSYDSSYNEQFF.

The V and J genes are TRBV27 and TRBJ2-5; D may be TRBD1 (6 bases). The CDR3 is made up of 14 amino acids. V lost 7 bases, J lost 1 base, and 13 bases lay in between. From germline, CDR1 is MNHEY and CDR2 SMNVEV (reference sequence). CDR3 nucleotides: TGTGCCAGCATGCCACAGGGTACCCAAGAGACCCAGTACTTC. The encoded protein is CASMPQGTQETQYF.

This clone was seen only a few times. The rearrangement uses TRBV7-2 and TRBJ2-2; no reliable D call. V dropped 5 bases and J dropped 0 bases, with 7 bases sitting between them. In germline, CDR1 is SGHTA, CDR2 FQGNSA. This CDR3 comprises 14 residues. In DNA, the CDR3 is TGTGCCAGCAGCCCGGGCCCGAACACCGGGGAGCTGTTTTTT. Protein sequence: CASSPGPNTGELFF.

This clone is labeled as large. This sequence joins TRBV15 and TRBJ2-5, with 8 bases matching TRBD2. This CDR3 contains 13 residues. CDR1 is LNHNV and CDR2 is YYDKDF in the germline V gene (reference sequence). V shed 4 bases and J 4 bases; nucleotides not matched to a gene: 2. DNA for the CDR3: TGTGCCACCAGCACCCTAGCGGGAGAGACCCAGTACTTC. This gives the protein CATSTLAGETQYF. Together with reference TRBV15 and TRBJ2-5, the CDR3 gives the full variable domain: DAMVIQNPRYQVTQFGKPVTLSCSQTLNHNVMYWYQQKSSQAPKLLFHYYDKDFNNEADTPDNFQSRRPNTSFCFLDIRSPGLGDTAMYLCATSTLAGETQYFGPGTRLLVL.

The chain uses TRBV5-1 and TRBJ2-7; D is possibly TRBD1 (6 bases). Germline V CDR1 and CDR2: SGHRS, YFSETQ. The V gene lost 0 bases and the J gene lost 3 bases, with 10 bases spanning the gap. There are 14 residues in the CDR3. DNA of the CDR3: TGCGCCAGCAGCTTGGGGACAGACTTCTACGAGCAGTACTTC. This translates into CASSLGTDFYEQYF.

This chain uses TRBV9 with TRBJ2-1, with 12 positions matching TRBD2. This CDR3 contains 16 residues. V lost 3 bases and J lost 6; bases outside the gene matches: 7. CDR1 and CDR2 from the germline V gene are SGDLS and YYNGEE. In DNA form, the CDR3 reads TGTGCCAGCAGCGACCGGACTAGCGGGGTCCGCAATGAGCAGTTCTTC. Its translation is CASSDRTSGVRNEQFF.

V is TRBV7-9 and J is TRBJ1-3; 8 nucleotides line up with TRBD1. CDR1 and CDR2 from the germline V gene are SEHNR and FQNEAQ (reference sequence). This CDR3 has 16 residues. Trimming removed 5 bases from V and 5 bases from J; junction bases left unmatched: 11. The CDR3 reads CASSGTDRAIRNTIYF. For the CDR3, the DNA is TGTGCCAGCAGCGGAACGGACAGGGCTATTAGAAACACCATATATTTT.

V is TRBV7-9 and J is TRBJ2-1; TRBD2 matches 8 bases. The CDR3 contains 13 residues. J was trimmed by 5 bases and V by 5 bases; bases with no gene match: 2. The V gene's germline CDR1 is SEHNR and CDR2 FQNEAQ (reference sequence). CDR3 nucleotide sequence: TGTGCCAGCAGCCTTAGCGGGGACAATGAGCAGTTCTTC. Translated, it gives CASSLSGDNEQFF.